A selection of T cell receptor beta chains follows, all from one sample in a study of cytomegalovirus exposure and HLA in healthy donors. Data came from immunoSEQ multiplex PCR; TCRdb stores just in-frame clones and leaves some out. Of some 200,000 clones in the sample, over 75% are singletons; the top ten hold about 0.1%. The sample was PBMCs. Receptor source: a boy between 2 and 10 years old in good health and CMV-seronegative. The CDR3 runs from the conserved cysteine through the conserved F or W. A D gene is named only where the DNA matches it firmly. Size tells how often a clone was seen (once, few, many) or the class of an expanded clone, and some rows leave it out.

V	size	D	J	DNA	CDR3
TRBV6-5	NA	NA	TRBJ2-7	TGTGCCAGCAGTTACTCGGGATGGGGGGCCTACGAGCAGTACTTC	CASSYSGWGAYEQYF
TRBV2	NA	NA	TRBJ2-1	TGTGCCATAGGTATGGGGGGTTTAAGCTCCTACAATGAGCAGTTCTTC	CAIGMGGLSSYNEQFF
TRBV5-6	few	NA	TRBJ1-1	TGTGCCAGCAGTCGGGGATACACTGAAGCTTTCTTT	CASSRGYTEAFF
TRBV4-2	NA	NA	TRBJ2-2	TGTGCCAGCAGCCAATTCCAGACTCGGGCCGGGGAGCTGTTTTTT	CASSQFQTRAGELFF
TRBV4-1	NA	NA	TRBJ2-6	TGCGCCAGCAGCCAGGAGGGACAGCAGGGACTAGGGGGGGCCAACGTCCTGACTTTC	CASSQEGQQGLGGANVLTF
TRBV19	once	NA	TRBJ2-3	TGTGCCAGTAGTCAAGGGACATCGCGTACGGGAGATACGCAGTATTTT	CASSQGTSRTGDTQYF
TRBV29-1	NA	NA	TRBJ2-5	TGCAGCCCCTTTGGCCCCCGAAGCGTGGAGACCCAGTACTTC	CSPFGPRSVETQYF
TRBV5-1	NA	TRBD2	TRBJ2-7	TGCGCCAGCAGCCCTACTTCGGCGGGGGGGAACGAGCAGTACTTC	CASSPTSAGGNEQYF
TRBV7-9	few	NA	TRBJ1-2	TGTGCCAGCAGCCCAGACAGGCCGGGCTACACCTTC	CASSPDRPGYTF
TRBV2	NA	NA	TRBJ2-1	TGTGCCAGCAGTGAGAGAGTGTACAATGAGCAGTTCTTC	CASSERVYNEQFF
TRBV18	few	NA	TRBJ1-1	TGTGCCAGCACTCCGCTCGACAGCATGAACACTGAAGCTTTCTTT	CASTPLDSMNTEAFF
TRBV6-5	NA	NA	TRBJ1-1	TGTGCCAGCAGTTACTCAAATATCTTGAACACTGAAGCTTTCTTT	CASSYSNILNTEAFF
TRBV5-1	NA	TRBD1	TRBJ2-3	TGCGCCAGCAGCGCCACAGGGGGCTTCACAGATACGCAGTATTTT	CASSATGGFTDTQYF
TRBV5-1	NA	NA	TRBJ2-1	TGCGCCAGCAGCTTGTCAAATGAGCAGTTCTTC	CASSLSNEQFF
TRBV19	NA	NA	TRBJ1-2	TGTGCCAGTAGGAAAGACAGAGGCTATGGCTACACCTTC	CASRKDRGYGYTF
TRBV6-1	NA	NA	TRBJ1-5	TGTGCCAGCACGCGGGCAGGAGGGGTTTATCAGCCCCAGCATTTT	CASTRAGGVYQPQHF
TRBV2	NA	NA	TRBJ2-7	TGTGCCAGCAGCGCCTCCGTACGACTCTACGAGCAGTACTTC	CASSASVRLYEQYF
TRBV27	NA	TRBD1	TRBJ1-1	TGTGCCAGCAGTTTGACAGGGGGCCTACGAGAAGCTTTCTTT	CASSLTGGLREAFF
TRBV7-6	once	NA	TRBJ2-1	TGTGCCAGCAGCTTATCTTTCAGCCCGGGCAATGAGCAGTTCTTC	CASSLSFSPGNEQFF
TRBV9	NA	TRBD1	TRBJ1-1	TGTGCCAGCAGCAAACAGGGGGGGAACACTGAAGCTTTCTTT	CASSKQGGNTEAFF
TRBV7-6	NA	NA	TRBJ2-3	TGTGCCAGCAGCTACTTCAACGGGGAGAACCCTACAGATACGCAGTATTTT	CASSYFNGENPTDTQYF
TRBV2	NA	TRBD1	TRBJ1-2	TGTGCCAGCAGTCTGGGCAGGGGGCCGGGGGGCTACACCTTC	CASSLGRGPGGYTF
TRBV6-1	NA	NA	TRBJ1-1	TGTGCCAGCAGGGCGAACACTGAAGCTTTCTTT	CASRANTEAFF
TRBV2	NA	NA	TRBJ2-2	TGTGCCAGCATGGTGGAGAACGGTAACACCGGGGAGCTGTTTTTT	CASMVENGNTGELFF
TRBV11-2	NA	TRBD1	TRBJ1-1	TGTGCCAGCAGCAAGGGGGCGCGGGCTTTCTTT	CASSKGARAFF
TRBV29-1	NA	TRBD1	TRBJ2-1	TGCAGCGTTGAAACCTCGGGACAGGGCAGGAATGAGCAGTTCTTC	CSVETSGQGRNEQFF
TRBV4-1	once	NA	TRBJ2-1	TGCGCCAGCAGCCAAGACCCCCGGAGGGCTCCCCTAGGGTCCTACAATGAGCAGTTCTTC	CASSQDPRRAPLGSYNEQFF
TRBV6-6	NA	TRBD1	TRBJ2-3	TGTGCCAGCAGTTCCCTCTCCCCAGGGGGCACAGGTACGCAGTATTTT	CASSSLSPGGTGTQYF
TRBV6-1	NA	NA	TRBJ1-5	TGTGCCTGCAACTTGAGCAATCAGCCCCAGCATTTT	CACNLSNQPQHF
TRBV6-5	NA	NA	TRBJ2-7	TGTGCCAGCAGGCAGCGTCACCTCTCCTACGAGCAGTACTTC	CASRQRHLSYEQYF
TRBV19	once	TRBD1	TRBJ1-1	TGTGCCAGTTCCTGGGGGGACAGCCTTAACACTGAAGCTTTCTTT	CASSWGDSLNTEAFF
TRBV29-1	NA	NA	TRBJ1-1	TGCAGCGTCCGGACAGTCCAGAACACTGAAGCTTTCTTT	CSVRTVQNTEAFF
TRBV20-1	once	NA	TRBJ2-5	TGCAGTTCGGGGATGAGAGAGACCCAGTACTTC	CSSGMRETQYF
TRBV7-3	once	TRBD1	TRBJ2-1	TGTGCCAGCAGCCGCGGCGGGACAGGGGGGTATGAGCAGTTCTTC	CASSRGGTGGYEQFF
TRBV19	few	NA	TRBJ1-4	TGTGCCAGTAGTATCGGCGGGGGTGGAAAACTGTTTTTT	CASSIGGGGKLFF
TRBV15	once	NA	TRBJ2-6	TGTGCCACCAGCCGAAGGGGGAGCCGCGGGGGAGTTTCCGGGGCCAACGTCCTGACTTTC	CATSRRGSRGGVSGANVLTF
TRBV5-1	NA	TRBD1	TRBJ1-6	TGCGCCAGCAGCTTACAGGGGGAGGGTTCACCCCTCCACTTT	CASSLQGEGSPLHF
TRBV10-3	NA	TRBD2	TRBJ2-7	TGTGCCATCAGCCCACTAGCGGGGGGCTCCTACGAGCAGTACTTC	CAISPLAGGSYEQYF
TRBV6-5	NA	TRBD1	TRBJ1-2	TGTGCCAGCAGCCGGGACAGGGGTTGGTATGGCTACACCTTC	CASSRDRGWYGYTF
TRBV4-1	NA	TRBD1	TRBJ2-7	TGCGCCAGCAGCCAAGGGAGGACAGGGGACTACGAGCAGTACTTC	CASSQGRTGDYEQYF
TRBV5-1	NA	NA	TRBJ2-1	TGCGCCAGCACCCCCGCGGCAGGGAATAACAATGAGCAGTTCTTC	CASTPAAGNNNEQFF
TRBV7-9	NA	TRBD2	TRBJ2-3	TGTGCCAGCAGCTTAGCGCGTATAGCGGGGGGGCAATTTGGAGATACGCAGTATTTT	CASSLARIAGGQFGDTQYF
TRBV11-2	NA	NA	TRBJ2-5	TGTGCCACCCGGGGGGCCGGGGAGACCCAGTACTTC	CATRGAGETQYF
TRBV7-9	NA	TRBD2	TRBJ2-1	TGTGCCAGCACCCCTAGCGGGGGGAACAATGAGCAGTTCTTC	CASTPSGGNNEQFF
TRBV23-1	NA	TRBD1	TRBJ2-3	TGCGCCATCCCCCCCTTGGGACAGGGTAGTGTCACAGATACGCAGTATTTT	CAIPPLGQGSVTDTQYF
TRBV13	few	NA	TRBJ2-5	TGTGCCAGCAGCCCGCGGAGAGGGATGGGCGGGGAGACCCAGTACTTC	CASSPRRGMGGETQYF
TRBV4-1	NA	NA	TRBJ1-5	TGCGCCAGCAGCCAAGATGGAGAGGGGAGGAAGCCCCAGCATTTT	CASSQDGEGRKPQHF
TRBV9	NA	TRBD2	TRBJ2-7	TGTGCCAGCAGCCCAAGCGGGGCGTACGAGCAGTACTTC	CASSPSGAYEQYF
TRBV18	NA	NA	TRBJ2-5	TGTGCCAGCTCAGCTTCGCCAGGAGAGACCCAGTACTTC	CASSASPGETQYF
TRBV27	few	NA	TRBJ1-1	TGTGCCAGCAGTTTATCGAGGACAGCCTGGGAGGCTTTCTTT	CASSLSRTAWEAFF
TRBV4-2	NA	NA	TRBJ2-3	TGTGCCAGCAGCCAAGATCGGACAGATACGCAGTATTTT	CASSQDRTDTQYF
TRBV7-6	NA	TRBD2	TRBJ2-1	TGTGCCAGCAGCCCTAGGTTCAAGCGGGGGGGCAATGAGCAGTTCTTC	CASSPRFKRGGNEQFF